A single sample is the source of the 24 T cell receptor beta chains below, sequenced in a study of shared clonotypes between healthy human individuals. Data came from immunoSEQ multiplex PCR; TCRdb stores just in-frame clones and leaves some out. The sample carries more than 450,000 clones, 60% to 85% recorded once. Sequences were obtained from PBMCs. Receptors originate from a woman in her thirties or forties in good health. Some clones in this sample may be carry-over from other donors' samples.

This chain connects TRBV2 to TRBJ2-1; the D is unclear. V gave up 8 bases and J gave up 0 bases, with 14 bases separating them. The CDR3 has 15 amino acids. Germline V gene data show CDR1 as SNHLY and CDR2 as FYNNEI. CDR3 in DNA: TGTGCCAGCGCGGAAAGAGAGAGCTCCTACAATGAGCAGTTCTTC. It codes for CASAERESSYNEQFF.

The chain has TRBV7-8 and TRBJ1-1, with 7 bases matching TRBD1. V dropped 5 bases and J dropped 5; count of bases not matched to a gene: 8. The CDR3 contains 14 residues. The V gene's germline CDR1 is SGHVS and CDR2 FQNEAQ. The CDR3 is CASSEGTGVTEAFF. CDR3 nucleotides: TGTGCCAGCAGCGAGGGAACAGGGGTAACTGAAGCTTTCTTT.

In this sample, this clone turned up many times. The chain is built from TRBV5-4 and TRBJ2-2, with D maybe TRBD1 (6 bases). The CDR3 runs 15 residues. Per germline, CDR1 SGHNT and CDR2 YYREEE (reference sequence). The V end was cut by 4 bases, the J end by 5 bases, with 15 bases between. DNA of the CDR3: TGTGCCAGCAGCCTCCAGGGGATAGGGACCGGGGAGCTGTTTTTT. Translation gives CASSLQGIGTGELFF.

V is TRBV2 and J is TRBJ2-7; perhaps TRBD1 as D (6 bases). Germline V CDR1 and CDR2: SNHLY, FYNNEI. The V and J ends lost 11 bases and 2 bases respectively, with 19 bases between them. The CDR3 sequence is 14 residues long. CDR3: CACHYSTGPYEQYF. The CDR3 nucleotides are TGTGCCTGTCACTACTCAACAGGGCCCTACGAGCAGTACTTC.

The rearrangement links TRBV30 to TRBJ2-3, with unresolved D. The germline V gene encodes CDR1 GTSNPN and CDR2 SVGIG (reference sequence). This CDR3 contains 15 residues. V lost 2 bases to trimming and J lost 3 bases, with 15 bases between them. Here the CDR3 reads CAWSLVGLGTDTQYF. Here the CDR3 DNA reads TGTGCCTGGAGTCTTGTAGGGCTAGGAACAGATACGCAGTATTTT.

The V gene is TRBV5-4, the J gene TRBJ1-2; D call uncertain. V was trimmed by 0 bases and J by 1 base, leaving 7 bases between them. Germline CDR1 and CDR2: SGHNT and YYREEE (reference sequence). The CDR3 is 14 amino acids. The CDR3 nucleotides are TGTGCCAGCAGCTTGGAAACAAGTAACTATGGCTACACCTTC. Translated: CASSLETSNYGYTF.

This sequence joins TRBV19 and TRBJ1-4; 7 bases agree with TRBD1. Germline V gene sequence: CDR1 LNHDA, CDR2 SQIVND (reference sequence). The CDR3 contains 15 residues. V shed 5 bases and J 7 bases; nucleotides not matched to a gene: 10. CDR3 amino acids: CASSPLGRQGEKLFF. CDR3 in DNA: TGTGCCAGTAGTCCCCTCGGGCGACAGGGTGAAAAACTGTTTTTT.

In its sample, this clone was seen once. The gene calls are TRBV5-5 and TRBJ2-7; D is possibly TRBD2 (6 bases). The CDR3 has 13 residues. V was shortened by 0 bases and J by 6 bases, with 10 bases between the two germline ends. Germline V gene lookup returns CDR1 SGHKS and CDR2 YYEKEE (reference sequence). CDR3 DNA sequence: TGTGCCAGCAGCTTGGTTGCGGGGCTCGAGCAGTACTTC. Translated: CASSLVAGLEQYF.

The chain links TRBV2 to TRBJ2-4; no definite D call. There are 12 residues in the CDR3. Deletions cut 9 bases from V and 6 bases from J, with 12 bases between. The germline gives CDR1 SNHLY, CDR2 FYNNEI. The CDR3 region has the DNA TGTGCCAGAAGGGAAACCACAAACATTCAGTACTTC. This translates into CARRETTNIQYF. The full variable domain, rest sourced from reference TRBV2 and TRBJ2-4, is EPEVTQTPSHQVTQMGQEVILRCVPISNHLYFYWYRQILGQKVEFLVSFYNNEISEKSEIFDDQFSVERPDGSNFTLKIRSTKLEDSAMYFCARRETTNIQYFGAGTRLSVL.

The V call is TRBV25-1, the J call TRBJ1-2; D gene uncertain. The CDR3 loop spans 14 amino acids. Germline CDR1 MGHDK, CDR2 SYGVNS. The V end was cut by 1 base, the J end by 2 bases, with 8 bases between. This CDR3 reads CASSESEGNYGYTF. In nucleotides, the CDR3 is TGTGCCAGCAGTGAATCTGAGGGAAACTATGGCTACACCTTC.

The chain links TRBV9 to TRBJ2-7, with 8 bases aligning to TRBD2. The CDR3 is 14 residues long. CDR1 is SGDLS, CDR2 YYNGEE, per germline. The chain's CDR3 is CDTYSGRVVYEQYF. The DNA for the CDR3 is TGTGACACCTACAGCGGGAGAGTCGTCTACGAGCAGTACTTC. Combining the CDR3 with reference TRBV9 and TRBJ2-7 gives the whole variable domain DSGVTQTPKHLITATGQRVTLRCSPRSGDLSVYWYQQSLDQGLQFLIQYYNGEERAKGNILERFSAQQFPDLHSELNLSSLELGDSALYFCDTYSGRVVYEQYFGPGTRLTVT.

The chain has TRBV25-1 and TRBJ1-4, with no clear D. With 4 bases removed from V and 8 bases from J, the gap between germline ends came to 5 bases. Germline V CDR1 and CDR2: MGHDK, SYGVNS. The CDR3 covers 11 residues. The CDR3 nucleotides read TGTGCCAGCAGTGGTGTGGAAAAACTGTTTTTT. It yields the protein CASSGVEKLFF.

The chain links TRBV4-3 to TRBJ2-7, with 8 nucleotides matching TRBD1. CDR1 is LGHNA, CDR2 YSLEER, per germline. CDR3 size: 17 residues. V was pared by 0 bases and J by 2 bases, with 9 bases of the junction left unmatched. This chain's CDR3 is CASSQDIAGQAPYEQYF. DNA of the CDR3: TGCGCCAGCAGCCAAGACATTGCGGGACAGGCACCCTACGAGCAGTACTTC.

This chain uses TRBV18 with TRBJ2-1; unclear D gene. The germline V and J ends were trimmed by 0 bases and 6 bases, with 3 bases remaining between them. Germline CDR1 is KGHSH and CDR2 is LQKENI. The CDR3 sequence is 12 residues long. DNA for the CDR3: TGTGCCAGCTCACCACCTGGCAATGAGCAGTTCTTC. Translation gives CASSPPGNEQFF.

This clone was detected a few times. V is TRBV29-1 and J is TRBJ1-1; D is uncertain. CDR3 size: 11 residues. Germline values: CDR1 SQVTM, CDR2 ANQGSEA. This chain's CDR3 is CSALDSREAFF. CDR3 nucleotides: TGCAGTGCACTGGATAGCCGTGAAGCTTTCTTT.

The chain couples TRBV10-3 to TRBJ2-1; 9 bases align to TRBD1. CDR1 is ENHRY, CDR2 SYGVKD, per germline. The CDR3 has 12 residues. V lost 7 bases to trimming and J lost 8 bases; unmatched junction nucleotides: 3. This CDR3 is CAIKQGADEQFF. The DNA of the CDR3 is TGTGCCATCAAACAGGGGGCCGATGAGCAGTTCTTC.

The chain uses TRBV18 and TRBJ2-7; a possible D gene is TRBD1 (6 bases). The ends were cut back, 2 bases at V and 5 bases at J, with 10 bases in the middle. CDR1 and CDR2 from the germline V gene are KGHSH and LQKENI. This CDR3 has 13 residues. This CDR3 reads CASSPNRVDEQYF. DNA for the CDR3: TGTGCCAGCTCACCAAACAGGGTGGACGAGCAGTACTTC.

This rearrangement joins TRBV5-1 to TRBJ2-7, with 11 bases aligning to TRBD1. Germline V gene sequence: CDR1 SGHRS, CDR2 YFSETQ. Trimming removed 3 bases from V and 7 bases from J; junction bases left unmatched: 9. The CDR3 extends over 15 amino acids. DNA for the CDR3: TGCGCCAGCAGCTCCGGACAGGGGGCAACGCGGGAGCAGTACTTC. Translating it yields CASSSGQGATREQYF.

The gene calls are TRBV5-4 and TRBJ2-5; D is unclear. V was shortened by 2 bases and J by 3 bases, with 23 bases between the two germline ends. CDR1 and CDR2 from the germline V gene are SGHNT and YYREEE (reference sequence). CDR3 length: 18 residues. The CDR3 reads CASSFLGGWGIEKETQYF. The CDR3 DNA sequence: TGTGCCAGCAGCTTTTTGGGTGGCTGGGGAATCGAGAAAGAGACCCAGTACTTC.

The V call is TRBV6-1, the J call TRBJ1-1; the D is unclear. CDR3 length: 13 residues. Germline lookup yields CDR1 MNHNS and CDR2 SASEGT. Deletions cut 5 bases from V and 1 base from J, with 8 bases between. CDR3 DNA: TGTGCCAGCAGTCCGCGTTCGAACACTGAAGCTTTCTTT. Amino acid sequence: CASSPRSNTEAFF.

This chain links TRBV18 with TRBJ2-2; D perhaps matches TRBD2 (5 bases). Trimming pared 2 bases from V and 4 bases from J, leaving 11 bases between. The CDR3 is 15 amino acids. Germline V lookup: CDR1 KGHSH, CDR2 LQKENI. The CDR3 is CASSPAQGSTGELFF. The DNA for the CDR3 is TGTGCCAGCTCACCAGCGCAAGGGAGCACCGGGGAGCTGTTTTTT.

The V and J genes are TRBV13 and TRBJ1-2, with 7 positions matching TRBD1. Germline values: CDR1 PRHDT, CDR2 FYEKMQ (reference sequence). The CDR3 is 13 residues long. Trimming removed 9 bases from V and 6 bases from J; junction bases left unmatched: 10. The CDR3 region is CASKETGTDGYTF. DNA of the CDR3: TGTGCCAGTAAGGAAACCGGGACAGATGGCTACACCTTC. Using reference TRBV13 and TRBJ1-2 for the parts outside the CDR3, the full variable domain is AAGVIQSPRHLIKEKRETATLKCYPIPRHDTVYWYQQGPGQDPQFLISFYEKMQSDKGSIPDRFSAQQFSDYHSELNMSSLELGDSALYFCASKETGTDGYTFGSGTRLTVV.

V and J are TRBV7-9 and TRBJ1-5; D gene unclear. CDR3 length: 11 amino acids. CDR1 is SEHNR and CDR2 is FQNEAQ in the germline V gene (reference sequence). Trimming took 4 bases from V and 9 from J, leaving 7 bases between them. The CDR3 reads CASSSTGPQHF. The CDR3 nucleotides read TGTGCCAGCAGCTCCACGGGGCCCCAGCATTTT.

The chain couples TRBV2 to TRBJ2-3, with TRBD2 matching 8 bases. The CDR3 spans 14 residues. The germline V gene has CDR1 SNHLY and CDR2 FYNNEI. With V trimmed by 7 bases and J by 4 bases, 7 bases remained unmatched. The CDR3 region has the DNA TGTGCCAGCACAAGCGGGAGTACCCCAGATACGCAGTATTTT. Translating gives CASTSGSTPDTQYF.